This T cell receptor (beta chain) came from a study of vaccination and CD4 T cells after COVID-19. The CDR3 has 14 amino acids. The V gene lost 5 bases and the J gene lost 5 bases, with 16 bases spanning the gap. CDR1 and CDR2 from the germline V gene are SGHKS and YYEKEE (reference sequence). Oncomine TCR Beta short-read sequencing was applied to DNA from cultured CD4+ T cells. MiXCR, applied by TCRdb to the PCR reads, yields one record per CDR3 protein. The sample lists roughly 3,900 distinct CDR3 sequences, around 66% occurring once. With regard to this clonotype: Its antigen is not identified.

The treatment here: approximately nine-day PBMC culture with coronavirus spike peptide pools or control peptides (ViraFEST assay). The TCR was taken from a human donor who had recovered from COVID-19. This chain joins TRBV5-5 and TRBJ2-5; D uncertain. Source material: CD4+ T cells from blood, cultured in vitro. The CDR3 bases are TGTGCCAGCAGACCATTCATGGGTGCCGAGACCCAGTACTTC. It codes for CASRPFMGAETQYF.